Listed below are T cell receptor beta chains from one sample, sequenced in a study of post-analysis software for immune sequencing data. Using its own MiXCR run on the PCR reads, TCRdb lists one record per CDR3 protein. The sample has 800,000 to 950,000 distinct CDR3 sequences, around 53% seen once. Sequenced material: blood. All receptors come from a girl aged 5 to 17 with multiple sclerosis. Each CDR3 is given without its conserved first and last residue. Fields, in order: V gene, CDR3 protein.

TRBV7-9 ASSFLPGLANEQF
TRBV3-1 ASSQGLPSPGQLNQPQH
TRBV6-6 ASRQATGANVLT
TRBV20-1 SARNQGILETQY
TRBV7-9 ASSLVGEGRSYEQY
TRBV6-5 ASSYSTGSNIQY
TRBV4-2 ASSQYGQGVHEQY
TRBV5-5 ASSFRSGGLSYEQY
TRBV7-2 ASSLARGPRNEQF
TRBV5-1 ASSLGTRPNYEQY
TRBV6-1 ASSDYGTTSYEQY
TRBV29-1 SVGTASGGTEAF
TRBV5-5 ASSQRPGQGAHEQF
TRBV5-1 ASRLADLDTQY
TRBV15 ATSRDRQKSYEQY
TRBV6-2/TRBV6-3 ASSYSNRGPSEVSSGSRNEQF
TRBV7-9 ASSLSRTSGGLSYEQY
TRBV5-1 ASSLSSGRAYNEQF
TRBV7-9 ASSFSGRTSYEQY
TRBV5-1 ASSLDQGLEQY
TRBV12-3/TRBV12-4 ASSPGRVNTYEQY
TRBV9 ASSPSARQGYEQY
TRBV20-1 SARDLSRSRYEQY
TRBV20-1 SATQGANTGELF
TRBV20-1 SARDRLAHNEQF
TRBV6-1 ASSVRIRETQY
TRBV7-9 ASSLELGHEQY
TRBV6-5 ASRGAGPYGYT
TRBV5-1 ASSLRRTSGYEQF
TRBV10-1 ASTEREQGAGETQY
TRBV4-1 ASSPTQGTNSYEQY
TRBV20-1 SAPRPRGGTDTQY
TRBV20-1 SATRPLSSRYGYT
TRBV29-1 SVQEGTQY
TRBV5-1 ASSLEGRGQPQH
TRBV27 ASSLVAENRETQY
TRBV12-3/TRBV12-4 ASSFPPSGTRRTDTQY
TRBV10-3 AISRDRVNYGYT
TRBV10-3 AISESHAFYEQY
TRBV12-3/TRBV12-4 ASSFQPGLQETQY